These T cell receptor beta chains were read from a single sample in a study of cytomegalovirus exposure and HLA in healthy donors. Produced via immunoSEQ multiplex PCR; TCRdb's table is partial and in-frame only. The sample lists fewer than 150,000 clones, about 79% occurring once. Sequencing was carried out using PBMCs. These receptors all come from a middle-aged man in good health and CMV-seropositive. Both conserved end residues are part of each CDR3. D genes are given only for firm matches. Some rows have no size entry. The others give once, few or many, or a class for an expanded clone.

D gene: .
CDR3 length: 12
V gene: TRBV9
J gene: TRBJ1-2
clone size: .
CDR3 DNA: TGTGCCAGCACCAAGGGGAACTATGGCTACACCTTC
CDR3 protein: CASTKGNYGYTF

D gene: TRBD2
CDR3 length: 13
V gene: TRBV30
J gene: TRBJ2-3
clone size: few
CDR3 DNA: TGTGCCTGGAGGCGGGAGAGGGGAGATACGCAGTATTTT
CDR3 protein: CAWRRERGDTQYF

D gene: TRBD2
CDR3 length: 16
V gene: TRBV11-3
J gene: TRBJ2-3
clone size: .
CDR3 DNA: TGTGCCAGCAGCTACGGACTAGCGGCAAGCACAGATACGCAGTATTTT
CDR3 protein: CASSYGLAASTDTQYF

D gene: TRBD2
CDR3 length: 16
V gene: TRBV27
J gene: TRBJ2-1
clone size: .
CDR3 DNA: TGTGCCACCACGGGACTAGCGGGAGGGAACTACAATGAGCAGTTCTTC
CDR3 protein: CATTGLAGGNYNEQFF

D gene: .
CDR3 length: 11
V gene: TRBV6-5
J gene: TRBJ1-2
clone size: .
CDR3 DNA: TGTGCCAGCAGGGGCGACGGTGGCTACACCTTC
CDR3 protein: CASRGDGGYTF

D gene: .
CDR3 length: 14
V gene: TRBV30
J gene: TRBJ1-6
clone size: .
CDR3 DNA: TGTGCCTGGAGTGTATCTACTCTTAATTCACCCCTCCACTTT
CDR3 protein: CAWSVSTLNSPLHF

D gene: TRBD1
CDR3 length: 15
V gene: TRBV18
J gene: TRBJ1-5
clone size: .
CDR3 DNA: TGTGCCAGCTCACCCGGGACAGGGGGAAATCAGCCCCAGCATTTT
CDR3 protein: CASSPGTGGNQPQHF

D gene: TRBD1
CDR3 length: 14
V gene: TRBV5-1
J gene: TRBJ2-1
clone size: .
CDR3 DNA: TGCGCCAGCAGCCGGGACAGGGGCTACAATGAGCAGTTCTTC
CDR3 protein: CASSRDRGYNEQFF

D gene: .
CDR3 length: 17
V gene: TRBV27
J gene: TRBJ1-2
clone size: .
CDR3 DNA: TGTGCCAGCAGTTTATCGGTATCGAGGACAGCAAGCTATGGCTACACCTTC
CDR3 protein: CASSLSVSRTASYGYTF

D gene: TRBD1
CDR3 length: 13
V gene: TRBV6-1
J gene: TRBJ1-6
clone size: .
CDR3 DNA: TGTGCCAGCAGGCGGACAGGAAATTCACCCCTCCACTTT
CDR3 protein: CASRRTGNSPLHF

D gene: .
CDR3 length: 16
V gene: TRBV5-1
J gene: TRBJ2-5
clone size: .
CDR3 DNA: TGCGCCAGCAGCTTGGCCTGGAAAAGCGGGCAAGAGACCCAGTACTTC
CDR3 protein: CASSLAWKSGQETQYF

D gene: TRBD1
CDR3 length: 16
V gene: TRBV7-3
J gene: TRBJ2-1
clone size: once
CDR3 DNA: TGTGCCAGCAGCCCCTCGGGACAGGCGACATACAATGAGCAGTTCTTC
CDR3 protein: CASSPSGQATYNEQFF

D gene: .
CDR3 length: 14
V gene: TRBV6-5
J gene: TRBJ2-7
clone size: once
CDR3 DNA: TGTGCCAGCAGTCCGTACGTCCAGGGTCTCGAGCAGTACTTC
CDR3 protein: CASSPYVQGLEQYF

D gene: TRBD1
CDR3 length: 16
V gene: TRBV5-1
J gene: TRBJ1-1
clone size: .
CDR3 DNA: TGCGCCAGCAGCTCCGGATTCGGACAGGGGAACACTGAAGCTTTCTTT
CDR3 protein: CASSSGFGQGNTEAFF

D gene: .
CDR3 length: 13
V gene: TRBV5-1
J gene: TRBJ1-1
clone size: .
CDR3 DNA: TGCGCCAGCAGCTTTCAGAAGAACACTGAAGCTTTCTTT
CDR3 protein: CASSFQKNTEAFF

D gene: .
CDR3 length: 13
V gene: TRBV4-1
J gene: TRBJ2-7
clone size: .
CDR3 DNA: TGCGCCAGCAGCCAAGAACAGGCCTACGAGCAGTACTTC
CDR3 protein: CASSQEQAYEQYF

D gene: TRBD1
CDR3 length: 16
V gene: TRBV7-9
J gene: TRBJ2-5
clone size: once
CDR3 DNA: TGTGCCAGCAGCCGTGGGACAGAAAATTCCCGGGAGACCCAGTACTTC
CDR3 protein: CASSRGTENSRETQYF

D gene: TRBD2
CDR3 length: 14
V gene: TRBV2
J gene: TRBJ2-5
clone size: .
CDR3 DNA: TGTGCCAGCAGGGGACTAGCGGGGCCAGAGACCCAGTACTTC
CDR3 protein: CASRGLAGPETQYF

D gene: TRBD2
CDR3 length: 14
V gene: TRBV9
J gene: TRBJ2-1
clone size: once
CDR3 DNA: TGTGCCAGCAAGGGCGGGGGGCGATACAATGAGCAGTTCTTC
CDR3 protein: CASKGGGRYNEQFF

D gene: .
CDR3 length: 15
V gene: TRBV5-1
J gene: TRBJ2-7
clone size: .
CDR3 DNA: TGCGCCAGCAGCTACTCGTCAGGACAGTCCTACGAGCAGTACTTC
CDR3 protein: CASSYSSGQSYEQYF

D gene: TRBD1
CDR3 length: 15
V gene: TRBV5-1
J gene: TRBJ1-1
clone size: .
CDR3 DNA: TGCGCCAGCAGCGCCAGACAGGGAAAGAACACTGAAGCTTTCTTT
CDR3 protein: CASSARQGKNTEAFF

D gene: .
CDR3 length: 15
V gene: TRBV7-9
J gene: TRBJ1-6
clone size: .
CDR3 DNA: TGTGCCAGCAGCCCAGGCCCACAGGGAGACTCACCCCTCCACTTT
CDR3 protein: CASSPGPQGDSPLHF

D gene: TRBD1
CDR3 length: 14
V gene: TRBV2
J gene: TRBJ1-2
clone size: .
CDR3 DNA: TGTGCCAGCAGGGGGACAGGACCCCGGGAAGGCTACACCTTC
CDR3 protein: CASRGTGPREGYTF

D gene: .
CDR3 length: 13
V gene: TRBV2
J gene: TRBJ2-7
clone size: .
CDR3 DNA: TGTGCCAGCTTATTCAGGGATTACTACGAGCAGTACTTC
CDR3 protein: CASLFRDYYEQYF

D gene: TRBD1
CDR3 length: 15
V gene: TRBV6-9
J gene: TRBJ1-1
clone size: .
CDR3 DNA: TGTGCCAGCAGTTCCCGGACAGGGGGCGGAACTGAAGCTTTCTTT
CDR3 protein: CASSSRTGGGTEAFF

D gene: .
CDR3 length: 13
V gene: TRBV2
J gene: TRBJ2-7
clone size: .
CDR3 DNA: TGTGCCAGCAGTGAAGCCCCAGGCTACGAGCAGTACTTC
CDR3 protein: CASSEAPGYEQYF

D gene: .
CDR3 length: 14
V gene: TRBV30
J gene: TRBJ1-2
clone size: .
CDR3 DNA: TGTGCCTGGAACTTTCGACCCCCGGAGGACGGCTACACCTTC
CDR3 protein: CAWNFRPPEDGYTF

D gene: .
CDR3 length: 16
V gene: TRBV2
J gene: TRBJ2-5
clone size: .
CDR3 DNA: TGTGCCACCGAAGGGGACAGCGGGAGTATAGGGGAGACCCAGTACTTC
CDR3 protein: CATEGDSGSIGETQYF

D gene: TRBD1
CDR3 length: 15
V gene: TRBV9
J gene: TRBJ1-2
clone size: .
CDR3 DNA: TGTGCCAGCAGCCCGAGGGACAGCCGTAACTATGGCTACACCTTC
CDR3 protein: CASSPRDSRNYGYTF

D gene: .
CDR3 length: 15
V gene: TRBV5-1
J gene: TRBJ1-1
clone size: .
CDR3 DNA: TGCGCCAGCAGGTTACGGACAGTGGGGAACACTGAAGCTTTCTTT
CDR3 protein: CASRLRTVGNTEAFF

D gene: .
CDR3 length: 16
V gene: TRBV7-9
J gene: TRBJ2-1
clone size: .
CDR3 DNA: TGTGCCAGCACCCCACGTGAAGCAAGCTCCTACAATGAGCAGTTCTTC
CDR3 protein: CASTPREASSYNEQFF

D gene: .
CDR3 length: 18
V gene: TRBV4-3
J gene: TRBJ2-1
clone size: .
CDR3 DNA: TGCGCCAGCAGCCAAGGCACTTACGGGGGAAGCTCCTACAATGAGCAGTTCTTC
CDR3 protein: CASSQGTYGGSSYNEQFF

D gene: .
CDR3 length: 12
V gene: TRBV27
J gene: TRBJ1-1
clone size: .
CDR3 DNA: TGTGCCAGCAGCCAGGGTGGGACTGAAGCTTTCTTT
CDR3 protein: CASSQGGTEAFF

D gene: .
CDR3 length: 14
V gene: TRBV5-1
J gene: TRBJ2-6
clone size: .
CDR3 DNA: TGCGCCAGCATGGGGGCGTCAGGGGCCAACGTCCTGACTTTC
CDR3 protein: CASMGASGANVLTF

D gene: .
CDR3 length: 15
V gene: TRBV30
J gene: TRBJ1-4
clone size: .
CDR3 DNA: TGTGCCTGGAACCATTTGCGAGCGGCTAATGAAAAACTGTTTTTT
CDR3 protein: CAWNHLRAANEKLFF

D gene: TRBD1
CDR3 length: 13
V gene: TRBV10-3
J gene: TRBJ1-5
clone size: .
CDR3 DNA: TGTGCCATCCATGACAGGGTTAATCAGCCCCAGCATTTT
CDR3 protein: CAIHDRVNQPQHF

D gene: .
CDR3 length: 13
V gene: TRBV7-8
J gene: TRBJ2-3
clone size: .
CDR3 DNA: TGTGCCAGCAGCTTAGGGGGCTCGGATACGCAGTATTTT
CDR3 protein: CASSLGGSDTQYF

D gene: .
CDR3 length: 13
V gene: TRBV19
J gene: TRBJ2-3
clone size: once
CDR3 DNA: TGTGCCAGTAGCGTAACTCTAGCAGATACGCAGTATTTT
CDR3 protein: CASSVTLADTQYF

D gene: .
CDR3 length: 12
V gene: TRBV19
J gene: TRBJ2-7
clone size: .
CDR3 DNA: TGTGCCAGTAGTATATTAGCTGGCGAGCAGTACTTC
CDR3 protein: CASSILAGEQYF

D gene: TRBD2
CDR3 length: 17
V gene: TRBV7-2
J gene: TRBJ2-2
clone size: .
CDR3 DNA: TGTGCCAGCAGCTTAGAGGGACTAGCGGGGGGTGCCGGGGAGCTGTTTTTT
CDR3 protein: CASSLEGLAGGAGELFF

D gene: .
CDR3 length: 15
V gene: TRBV5-6
J gene: TRBJ2-5
clone size: few
CDR3 DNA: TGTGCCAGCAGGAAATCCGGAGGGCCCAGTGAGACCCAGTACTTC
CDR3 protein: CASRKSGGPSETQYF

D gene: TRBD1
CDR3 length: 14
V gene: TRBV9
J gene: TRBJ2-5
clone size: .
CDR3 DNA: TGTGCCAGCAGCCGGACAGGGGTGAGGGAGACCCAGTACTTC
CDR3 protein: CASSRTGVRETQYF

D gene: TRBD2
CDR3 length: 18
V gene: TRBV2
J gene: TRBJ2-1
clone size: .
CDR3 DNA: TGTGCCAGCGAAAGCGGAGGACTAGGGTATCTCTCCTACAATGAGCAGTTCTTC
CDR3 protein: CASESGGLGYLSYNEQFF

D gene: TRBD2
CDR3 length: 15
V gene: TRBV19
J gene: TRBJ2-3
clone size: .
CDR3 DNA: TGTGCCAGTAGTATATTGCGGGAGGATACAGATACGCAGTATTTT
CDR3 protein: CASSILREDTDTQYF

D gene: .
CDR3 length: 12
V gene: TRBV7-9
J gene: TRBJ2-5
clone size: .
CDR3 DNA: TGTGCCAGCAGCTCCGGGGAACGAACCCAGTACTTC
CDR3 protein: CASSSGERTQYF